These 22 T cell receptor beta chains were sequenced from one sample in a study of T cell responses to AZD1222 COVID-19 vaccine. The method was immunoSEQ multiplex PCR; TCRdb's version includes in-frame clones alone and lacks a portion of them. The sample carries 150,000 or so clones, 90% to 95% recorded once. The sample here was peripheral blood, taken on day 0 of AZD1222 vaccination. The receptors shown here come from an adult in good health.

CDR3 sequence (DNA): TGCGCCAGCAGCTGGGCAGGGGATGGGGGCTACACCTTC. This sequence encodes CASSWAGDGGYTF. The chain couples TRBV5-1 to TRBJ1-2; TRBD1 might be the D (6 bases). CDR3 length: 13 residues. Germline lookup yields CDR1 SGHRS and CDR2 YFSETQ. Trimming removed 3 bases from V and 8 bases from J, with 14 bases in between.

This rearrangement joins TRBV11-2 to TRBJ2-5, with TRBD2 identical over 7 bases. The CDR3 runs to 14 residues. Germline lookup yields CDR1 SGHAT and CDR2 FQNNGV. Trimming cost V 1 base and J 5 bases; bases outside gene matches: 4. The CDR3 region has the DNA TGTGCCAGCAGCTTAGGACTAGCTCCGGAGACCCAGTACTTC. This encodes CASSLGLAPETQYF.

This chain joins TRBV2 and TRBJ2-5; 11 bases match TRBD2. The CDR3 is 15 residues long. V lost 6 bases, J lost 1 base, and 4 bases stayed unmatched. Germline V gene sequence: CDR1 SNHLY, CDR2 FYNNEI. In DNA form, the CDR3 reads TGTGCCAGCAGAATAACTAGCGGGGGCCAAGAGACCCAGTACTTC. It specifies CASRITSGGQETQYF. Complete variable domain (other parts from reference TRBV2 and TRBJ2-5): EPEVTQTPSHQVTQMGQEVILRCVPISNHLYFYWYRQILGQKVEFLVSFYNNEISEKSEIFDDQFSVERPDGSNFTLKIRSTKLEDSAMYFCASRITSGGQETQYFGPGTRLLVL.

This chain joins TRBV7-9 and TRBJ1-2; possible D gene TRBD1, 6 bases. V lost 1 base, J lost 4 bases, and 16 bases lay in between. Germline-derived CDR1 and CDR2 are SEHNR and FQNEAQ (reference sequence). This CDR3 contains 16 residues. The CDR3 DNA sequence: TGTGCCAGCAGCTTAGAGGCAGGCCCAGGGGTCTATGGCTACACCTTC. It translates to CASSLEAGPGVYGYTF.

V is TRBV9 and J is TRBJ1-2; tentatively, D is TRBD1 (5 bases). Germline CDR1 SGDLS, CDR2 YYNGEE. CDR3 length: 15 amino acids. V was trimmed by 3 bases and J by 3 bases, leaving 15 bases between them. The CDR3, as DNA: TGTGCCAGCAGCGGGAGGGGTGGCAGAGACTATGGCTACACCTTC. Its translation is CASSGRGGRDYGYTF.

The rearrangement links TRBV5-1 to TRBJ2-7, with 10 bases aligning to TRBD1. The J segment lost 4 bases and the V segment lost 0 bases, leaving 1 base of the junction unmatched. Germline V lookup: CDR1 SGHRS, CDR2 YFSETQ. This CDR3 has 14 amino acids. The CDR3 region is CASSLGDRGYEQYF. The DNA of the CDR3 is TGCGCCAGCAGCTTGGGGGACAGGGGTTACGAGCAGTACTTC.

The chain carries TRBV7-6 and TRBJ1-6; D call uncertain. CDR3 size: 16 residues. Trimming pared 6 bases from V and 4 bases from J, leaving 16 bases between. Looked up from germline, CDR1 is SGHVS and CDR2 is FNYEAQ. CDR3 region: CASSPRTVPYNSPLHF. The CDR3 DNA follows: TGTGCCAGCAGTCCTCGGACGGTTCCGTATAATTCACCCCTCCACTTT.

V and J are TRBV6-1 and TRBJ1-1, with D possibly matching TRBD1 (5 bases). The CDR3 extends over 13 amino acids. From germline, CDR1 is MNHNS and CDR2 SASEGT. With 2 bases removed from V and 5 bases from J, the gap between germline ends came to 9 bases. CDR3 sequence: CASSERGGTEAFF. The CDR3 nucleotides read TGTGCCAGCAGTGAAAGGGGCGGGACTGAAGCTTTCTTT.

This chain joins TRBV12-3 or TRBV12-4 and TRBJ2-7; 7 bases are a match to TRBD1. J lost 5 bases, V lost 8 bases, and 6 bases had no gene match. The CDR3 is 12 residues long. The CDR3 region has the DNA TGTGCCAGCTCCGGGACAGAACACGAGCAGTACTTC. Translated, it gives CASSGTEHEQYF.

In this sample, this clone turned up once. This chain links TRBV12-3 or TRBV12-4 with TRBJ1-5; D remains unclear. The V gene lost 5 bases and the J gene lost 6 bases, with 8 bases spanning the gap. This CDR3 is built from 12 residues. In DNA, the CDR3 is TGTGCCAGCAGTGACCGGGGTCAGCCCCAGCATTTT. Protein sequence: CASSDRGQPQHF.

This clone was counted once. The V and J genes are TRBV15 and TRBJ1-1; D is ambiguous. Germline V gene data show CDR1 as LNHNV and CDR2 as YYDKDF (reference sequence). Deletions cut 1 base from V and 0 bases from J, with 12 bases between. CDR3 length: 16 amino acids. CDR3 sequence reads: CATSRGRGVLNTEAFF. The CDR3 DNA is TGTGCCACCAGCAGAGGGCGTGGGGTGCTGAACACTGAAGCTTTCTTT.

This sequence joins TRBV19 and TRBJ2-3; 8 bases are a match to TRBD2. V lost 5 bases and J lost 2; bases outside the gene matches: 9. The germline V gene has CDR1 LNHDA and CDR2 SQIVND (reference sequence). The CDR3 is made up of 16 amino acids. In nucleotides, the CDR3 is TGTGCCAGTAGTCCACAAGCGGGGGCCATCACAGATACGCAGTATTTT. It codes for CASSPQAGAITDTQYF.

V usage is TRBV19 and J usage is TRBJ1-5; tentatively, D is TRBD1 (5 bases). Trimming took off 8 bases at V and 8 bases at J, with 16 bases between the two ends. Germline-derived CDR1 and CDR2 are LNHDA and SQIVND (reference sequence). This CDR3 has 13 residues. CDR3 sequence reads: CASGVRGSEPQHF. CDR3 DNA sequence: TGTGCCAGTGGGGTGAGGGGTTCAGAGCCCCAGCATTTT. The entire variable domain, with the rest obtained from reference TRBV19 and TRBJ1-5, is as follows: DGGITQSPKYLFRKEGQNVTLSCEQNLNHDAMYWYRQDPGQGLRLIYYSQIVNDFQKGDIAEGYSVSREKKESFPLTVTSAQKNPTAFYLCASGVRGSEPQHFGDGTRLSIL.

The chain has TRBV11-3 and TRBJ2-2; D perhaps matches TRBD1 (5 bases). CDR1 and CDR2 (germline): SGHNT, YENEEA. The CDR3 contains 14 residues. V lost 1 base and J lost 6, with 9 bases in between. The chain's CDR3 is CASSLARAAGELFF. The CDR3 region has the DNA TGTGCCAGCAGCTTAGCCAGGGCGGCCGGGGAGCTGTTTTTT.

The CDR3 region is CASSLGWRYNSPLHF. In nucleotides, the CDR3 is TGTGCCAGCAGCTTAGGTTGGCGGTATAATTCACCCCTCCACTTT. The chain uses TRBV7-2 and TRBJ1-6; D call uncertain. Germline CDR1 and CDR2: SGHTA and FQGNSA. This CDR3 is 15 amino acids long. V gave up 1 base and J gave up 4 bases, with 8 bases separating them.

The rearrangement uses TRBV19 and TRBJ1-6, with 8 positions matching TRBD1. The CDR3 has 15 residues. CDR1 is LNHDA and CDR2 is SQIVND in the germline V gene (reference sequence). The junction had 5 bases not matched to a gene; V was cut back by 3 bases and J by 7 bases. The chain's CDR3 is CASSIWTGLNSPLHF. CDR3 nucleotide sequence: TGTGCCAGTAGTATCTGGACAGGGCTGAATTCACCCCTCCACTTT.

V and J are TRBV5-1 and TRBJ1-3, with a weak D call TRBD1 (6 bases). The CDR3 has 13 amino acids. Deletions cut 4 bases from V and 4 bases from J, with 9 bases between. CDR1 SGHRS and CDR2 YFSETQ come from the germline V gene. The CDR3 DNA reads TGCGCCAGCAGCGAAGGGGGAGGAAACACCATATATTTT. This encodes CASSEGGGNTIYF.

This clone has a single count. The rearrangement links TRBV5-1 to TRBJ2-1, with unresolved D. This CDR3 has 15 amino acids. CDR1 and CDR2 (germline): SGHRS, YFSETQ. Trimming stripped 1 base from V and 5 bases from J, with 13 bases between. The CDR3 DNA sequence: TGCGCCAGCAGCTTGTCCCTGGGTGGAAACAATGAGCAGTTCTTC. Its protein is CASSLSLGGNNEQFF.

The rearrangement uses TRBV18 and TRBJ2-1; TRBD1 matches at 7 bases. Germline loops: CDR1 KGHSH, CDR2 LQKENI. The CDR3 contains 16 residues. Trimming at V came to 0 bases and at J to 2 bases, leaving 4 bases not matched to a gene. The CDR3 loop is CASSPPDRVAYNEQFF. The CDR3 nucleotides are TGTGCCAGCTCACCACCTGACAGGGTGGCCTACAATGAGCAGTTCTTC.

DNA of the CDR3: TGTGCCAGCAGTTTAGCGCGGGGGCGGGGCTACACCTTC. Protein product: CASSLARGRGYTF. The chain employs TRBV28 and TRBJ1-2; the D gene is possibly TRBD1 (6 bases). The V end was cut by 2 bases, the J end by 8 bases, with 12 bases between. Germline values: CDR1 MDHEN, CDR2 SYDVKM. The CDR3 totals 13 residues.

The rearrangement uses TRBV11-2 and TRBJ1-5; D perhaps matches TRBD1 (5 bases). Germline loops: CDR1 SGHAT, CDR2 FQNNGV. V lost 0 bases to trimming and J lost 4 bases, with 7 bases between them. This CDR3 is 14 amino acids long. This CDR3 is CASSLDRGNQPQHF. CDR3 sequence (DNA): TGTGCCAGCAGCTTAGATCGGGGGAATCAGCCCCAGCATTTT.

The J gene is TRBJ1-1, the V gene TRBV19, with a weak D call TRBD1 (5 bases). The CDR3 consists of 13 residues. Looked up from germline, CDR1 is LNHDA and CDR2 is SQIVND (reference sequence). V lost 4 bases, J lost 5 bases, and 11 bases lay in between. Written as DNA, the CDR3 is TGTGCCAGTAGTAAAGGGGAGGAAACTGAAGCTTTCTTT. Its protein is CASSKGEETEAFF. The complete variable domain, with remaining parts taken from reference TRBV19 and TRBJ1-1, reads DGGITQSPKYLFRKEGQNVTLSCEQNLNHDAMYWYRQDPGQGLRLIYYSQIVNDFQKGDIAEGYSVSREKKESFPLTVTSAQKNPTAFYLCASSKGEETEAFFGQGTRLTVV.